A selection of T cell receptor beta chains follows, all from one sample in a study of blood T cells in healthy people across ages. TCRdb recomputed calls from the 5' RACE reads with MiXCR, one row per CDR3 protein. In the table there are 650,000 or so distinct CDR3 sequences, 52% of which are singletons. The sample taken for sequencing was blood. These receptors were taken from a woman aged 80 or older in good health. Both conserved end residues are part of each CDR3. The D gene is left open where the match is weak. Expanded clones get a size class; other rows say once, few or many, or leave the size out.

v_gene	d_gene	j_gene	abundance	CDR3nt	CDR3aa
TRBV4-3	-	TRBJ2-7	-	TGCGCCAGCAGCCAAGGTAGGGGAAGTTCCTACGAGCAGTACTTC	CASSQGRGSSYEQYF
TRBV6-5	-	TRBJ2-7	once	TGTGCCAGCACCTCAGGGGGGACCTCCTACGAGCAGTACTTC	CASTSGGTSYEQYF
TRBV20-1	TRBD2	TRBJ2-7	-	TGCAGTGCGACCGGGACTAGCGGGAGGGGATACGAGCAGTACTTC	CSATGTSGRGYEQYF
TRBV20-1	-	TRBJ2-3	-	TGCAGTCCTAAATCCGGCCGAAAGGGGGGCACAGATACGCAGTATTTT	CSPKSGRKGGTDTQYF
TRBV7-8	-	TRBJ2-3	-	TGTGCCAGCCAGAGCCGGGACCCCCAAAGCACAGATACGCAGTATTTT	CASQSRDPQSTDTQYF
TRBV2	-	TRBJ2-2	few	TGTGCCAGCAGCTTCCGGGGGCGGGGAAACACCGGGGAGCTGTTTTTT	CASSFRGRGNTGELFF
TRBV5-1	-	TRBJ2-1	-	TGCGCCAGCAGCTTGGCAGCGGGTACAGGAAATGAGCAGTTCTTC	CASSLAAGTGNEQFF
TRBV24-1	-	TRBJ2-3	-	TGTGCCACCAGTGATTTGACTAGCAGGGCGCAGTATTTT	CATSDLTSRAQYF
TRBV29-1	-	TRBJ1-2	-	TGCAGCGTTGGCTCGTCGAACTATGGCTACACCTTC	CSVGSSNYGYTF
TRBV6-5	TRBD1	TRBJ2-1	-	TGTGCCAGCAGTTACTCGCGGACAGGGGGCAGTGAGCAGTTCTTC	CASSYSRTGGSEQFF
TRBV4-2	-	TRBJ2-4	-	TGTGCCAGCAGCCACTGGACCAAAAACATTCAGTACTTC	CASSHWTKNIQYF
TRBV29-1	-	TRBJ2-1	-	TGCAGCGTTCCGTCTGAACTGACGTACAATGAGCAGTTCTTC	CSVPSELTYNEQFF
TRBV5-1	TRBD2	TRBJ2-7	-	TGCGCCAGCAGCTTTTCCGGGACTACCAGCTACAATGAGCAGTACTTC	CASSFSGTTSYNEQYF
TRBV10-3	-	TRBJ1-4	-	TGTGCCATCAGTGAGTCCGGGCCTCTAGGGACTAATGAAAAACTGTTTTTT	CAISESGPLGTNEKLFF
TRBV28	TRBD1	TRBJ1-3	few	TGTGCCAGCAACGAACAGGGGGCGAGGAACACCATATATTTT	CASNEQGARNTIYF
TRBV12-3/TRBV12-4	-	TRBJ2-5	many	TGTGCCAGCAGTTCCAGGGAGGAGACCCAGTACTTC	CASSSREETQYF
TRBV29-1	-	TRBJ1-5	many	TGCAGCTCCTTCCACCAGGCCGGCAATCAGCCCCAGCATTTT	CSSFHQAGNQPQHF
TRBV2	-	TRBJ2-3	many	TGTGCCAGCGGGGTCCTAGTGGGGGCAGATACGCAGTATTTT	CASGVLVGADTQYF
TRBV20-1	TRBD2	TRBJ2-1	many	TGCAGCCCGCTAGCGGGAGCATTGCATGAGCAGTTCTTC	CSPLAGALHEQFF
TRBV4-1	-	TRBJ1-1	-	TGCGCCAGCAGCATTGACAGGGAAGCTTTCTTT	CASSIDREAFF
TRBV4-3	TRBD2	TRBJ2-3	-	TGCGCCAGCAGCCAACCTCGGGCTAGCGGCGCAGATACGCAGTATTTT	CASSQPRASGADTQYF
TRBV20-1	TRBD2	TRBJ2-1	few	TGCAGTGCTGTTAGCGGGGGGAAGGACAATGAGCAGTTCTTC	CSAVSGGKDNEQFF
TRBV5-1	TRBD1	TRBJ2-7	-	TGCGCCAGCAGCGCCAGGGGACAGGGCGACTACGAGCAGTACTTC	CASSARGQGDYEQYF
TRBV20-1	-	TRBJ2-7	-	TGCAGTGCCTGTTCGGCGGTCAGCTCCTACGAGCAGTACTTC	CSACSAVSSYEQYF
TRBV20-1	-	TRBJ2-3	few	TGCAGTGCTGGGGGCGGGAGCACAGATACGCAGTATTTT	CSAGGGSTDTQYF
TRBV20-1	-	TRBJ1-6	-	TGCAGTGCCACAGCCCGGGTGGGGATTTTTGATTCACCCCCCCACTTT	CSATARVGIFDSPPHF
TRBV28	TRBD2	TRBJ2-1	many	TGTGCCAGCAGTCCGGGTGGCCTAGCGGGGTCAAATGAGCAGTTCTTC	CASSPGGLAGSNEQFF
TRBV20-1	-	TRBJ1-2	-	TGCAGTGCTAGTAGTGGCAGTACTCATGGCTACACCTTC	CSASSGSTHGYTF
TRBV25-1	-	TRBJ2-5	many	TGTGCCAGCAGTGTTCAGGGGACTTCGCAAGAGACCCAGTACTTC	CASSVQGTSQETQYF
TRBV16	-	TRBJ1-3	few	TGTGCCAGCAGCCAACAGGGGACTGGAAACACCATATATTTT	CASSQQGTGNTIYF
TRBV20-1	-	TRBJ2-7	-	TGCAGTACTAGAGTTCCCGCGGACGAGCAGTACTTC	CSTRVPADEQYF
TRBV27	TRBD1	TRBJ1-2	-	TGTGCCAGCAGACGACAGGGGGCTCCTTGGGGCTACACCTTC	CASRRQGAPWGYTF
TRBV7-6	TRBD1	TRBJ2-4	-	TGTGCCAGCAGCTCGCACCCGGGACAGGGGGCTATCGGCAAAAACATTCAGTACTTC	CASSSHPGQGAIGKNIQYF
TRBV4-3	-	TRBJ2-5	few	TGCGCCAGCAGCCAAGGCGCTCTACAAGTAGAGACCCAGTACTTC	CASSQGALQVETQYF
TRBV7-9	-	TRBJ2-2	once	TGTGCCAGCAGCTTAGTTTGGCAGAACACCGGGGAGCTGTTTTTT	CASSLVWQNTGELFF
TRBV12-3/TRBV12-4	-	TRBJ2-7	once	TGTGCCAGCAGTGTAGCGTCCGGCTACGAGCAGTACTTC	CASSVASGYEQYF
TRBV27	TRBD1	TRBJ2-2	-	TGTGCCAGCAGTTTGTTAGGGGGGACAGGGATTGCCGGGGAGCTGTTTTTT	CASSLLGGTGIAGELFF
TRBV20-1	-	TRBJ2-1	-	TGCAGTGCTATCGGGGTCTCTCCCAATGAGCAGTTCTTC	CSAIGVSPNEQFF
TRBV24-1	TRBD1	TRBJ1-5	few	TGTGCCACCTCCAGGGGACAGGAAAAGGGTCAGCCCCAGCATTTT	CATSRGQEKGQPQHF
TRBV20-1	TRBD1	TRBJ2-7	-	TGCAGTGCTATTGGGCCGGGACAGGGCTTCTACGAGCAGTACTTC	CSAIGPGQGFYEQYF
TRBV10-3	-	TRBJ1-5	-	TGTGCCATCAGTGAGTCAGGGAGGAATCAGCCCCAGCATTTT	CAISESGRNQPQHF
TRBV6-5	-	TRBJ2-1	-	TGTGCCAGCAGTTACTTTTCGAGGAAGGATGAGCAGTTCTTC	CASSYFSRKDEQFF
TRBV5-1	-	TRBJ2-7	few	TGTGCCAGCAGTTTCGACTCGGCCTACGAGCAGTACTTC	CASSFDSAYEQYF
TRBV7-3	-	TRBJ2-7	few	TGTGCCAGCAGCCCCCACGCGGCTTACAATGAGCAGTACTTC	CASSPHAAYNEQYF
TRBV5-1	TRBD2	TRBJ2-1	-	TGCGCCAGCAGCTTGGTGGGTTTGGTCCTAGCGGGAGTTGAGCAGTTCTTC	CASSLVGLVLAGVEQFF
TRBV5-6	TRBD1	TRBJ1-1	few	TGTGCCAGCAGCCAGGGACAGACGAACACTGAAGCTTTCTTT	CASSQGQTNTEAFF
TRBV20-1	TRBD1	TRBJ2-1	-	TGCAGTGCTACCGTGGGACAGGGTGCAACCAATGAGCAGTTCTTC	CSATVGQGATNEQFF
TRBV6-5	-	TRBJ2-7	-	TGTGCCAGCAGTTACAGGAGGGGGGGCGATCAATACGAGCAGTACTTC	CASSYRRGGDQYEQYF
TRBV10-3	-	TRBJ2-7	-	TGTGCCATCAGTGATGCGACCGAGCAGTACTTC	CAISDATEQYF
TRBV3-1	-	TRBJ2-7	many	TGTGCCAGCAGCCAGTGGGGGGAGCAGTACTTC	CASSQWGEQYF
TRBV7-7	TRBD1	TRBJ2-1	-	TGTGCTAGCAGCTTAGGGCAGGGGGATTCGTACAATGAGCAGTTCTTC	CASSLGQGDSYNEQFF